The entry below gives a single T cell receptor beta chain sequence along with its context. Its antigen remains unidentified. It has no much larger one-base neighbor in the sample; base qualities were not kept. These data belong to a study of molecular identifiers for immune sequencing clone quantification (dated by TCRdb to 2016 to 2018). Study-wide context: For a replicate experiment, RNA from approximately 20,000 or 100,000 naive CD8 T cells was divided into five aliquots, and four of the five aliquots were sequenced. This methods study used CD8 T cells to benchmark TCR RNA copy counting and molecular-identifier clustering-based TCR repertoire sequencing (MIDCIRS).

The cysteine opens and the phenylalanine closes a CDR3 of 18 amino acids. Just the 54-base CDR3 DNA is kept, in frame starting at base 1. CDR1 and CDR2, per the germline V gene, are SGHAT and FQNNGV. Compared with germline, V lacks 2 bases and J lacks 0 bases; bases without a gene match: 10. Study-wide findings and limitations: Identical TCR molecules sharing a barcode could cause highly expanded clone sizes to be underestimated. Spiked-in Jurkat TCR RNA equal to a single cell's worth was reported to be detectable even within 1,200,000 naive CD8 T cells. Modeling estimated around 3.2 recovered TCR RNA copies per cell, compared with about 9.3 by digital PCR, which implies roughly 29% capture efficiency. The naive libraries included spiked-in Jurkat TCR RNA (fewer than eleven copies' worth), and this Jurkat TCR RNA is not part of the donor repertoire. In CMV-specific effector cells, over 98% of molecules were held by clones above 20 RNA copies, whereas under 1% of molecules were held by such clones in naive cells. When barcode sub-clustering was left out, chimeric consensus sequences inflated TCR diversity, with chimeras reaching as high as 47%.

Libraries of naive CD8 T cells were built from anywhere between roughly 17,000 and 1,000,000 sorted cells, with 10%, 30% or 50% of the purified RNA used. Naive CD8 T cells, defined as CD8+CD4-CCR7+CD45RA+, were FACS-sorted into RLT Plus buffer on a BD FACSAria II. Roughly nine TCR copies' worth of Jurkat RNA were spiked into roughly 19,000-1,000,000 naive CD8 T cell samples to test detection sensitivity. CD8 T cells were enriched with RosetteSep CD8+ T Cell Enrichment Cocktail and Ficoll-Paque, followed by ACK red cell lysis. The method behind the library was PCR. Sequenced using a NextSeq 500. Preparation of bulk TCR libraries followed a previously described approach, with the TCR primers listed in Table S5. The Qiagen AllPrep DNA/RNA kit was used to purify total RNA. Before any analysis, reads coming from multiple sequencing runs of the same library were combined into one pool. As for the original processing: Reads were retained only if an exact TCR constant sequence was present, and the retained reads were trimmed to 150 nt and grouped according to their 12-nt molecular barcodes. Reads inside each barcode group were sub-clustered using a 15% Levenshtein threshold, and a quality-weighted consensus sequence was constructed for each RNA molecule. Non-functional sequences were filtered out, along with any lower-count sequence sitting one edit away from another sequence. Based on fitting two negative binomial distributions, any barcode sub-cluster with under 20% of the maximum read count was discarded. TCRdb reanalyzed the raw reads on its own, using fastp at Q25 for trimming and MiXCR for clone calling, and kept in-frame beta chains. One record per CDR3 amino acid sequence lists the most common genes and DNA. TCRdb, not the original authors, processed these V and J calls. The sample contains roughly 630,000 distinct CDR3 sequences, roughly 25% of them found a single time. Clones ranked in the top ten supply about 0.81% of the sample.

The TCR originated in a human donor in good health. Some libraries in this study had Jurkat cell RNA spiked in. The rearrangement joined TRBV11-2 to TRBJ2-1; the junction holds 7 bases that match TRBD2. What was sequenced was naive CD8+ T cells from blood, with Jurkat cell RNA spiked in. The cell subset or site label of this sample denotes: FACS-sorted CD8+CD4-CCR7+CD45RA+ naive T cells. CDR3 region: CASSLHSAGYSSYNEQFF. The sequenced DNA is TGTGCCAGCAGCTTACACTCAGCGGGGTACAGCTCCTACAATGAGCAGTTCTTC.